A selection of T cell receptor beta chains follows, all from one sample in a study of T cell changes during pregnancy in multiple sclerosis. Sequencing used immunoSEQ multiplex PCR; TCRdb keeps in-frame clones, though not all of them. The sample carries 50,000 to 70,000 clones, about nine tenths recorded once. This specimen consisted of peripheral blood, obtained in the third trimester of pregnancy. The origin of the receptors is a female donor in good health, enrolled as a control in a pregnancy study. Each CDR3 is given with its conserved first and last residue. Each record gives: V gene, D gene, clone size, J gene, CDR3 DNA, CDR3 protein. A D gene is named only where the DNA matches it firmly. Clone size is stated in some rows and not others, as once, few, many or a class when expanded.

>TRBV2|.|.|TRBJ1-1
TGTGCCAGAACGGGACTTCCATTGGCTGAAGCTTTCTTT
CARTGLPLAEAFF
>TRBV7-2|TRBD1|once|TRBJ2-3
TGTGCCAGCAGCCGTACAGGGGGCCCAGATACGCAGTATTTT
CASSRTGGPDTQYF
>TRBV27|.|.|TRBJ1-1
TGTGCCAGCAGTTCCCTCTGGGGCTTGAACACTGAAGCTTTCTTT
CASSSLWGLNTEAFF
>TRBV5-6|.|.|TRBJ1-2
TGTGCCAGCAGCAAGGGGGACTATGGCTACACCTTC
CASSKGDYGYTF
>TRBV28|.|.|TRBJ1-3
TGTGCCAGCAGTTTAAGGCAGGGCGGGACCTCTGGAAACACCATATATTTT
CASSLRQGGTSGNTIYF
>TRBV5-4|TRBD2|.|TRBJ2-3
TGTGCCAGCACCGGGGAGGGACCACAGGAGGATACGCAGTATTTT
CASTGEGPQEDTQYF
>TRBV27|TRBD2|.|TRBJ2-7
TGTGCCAGCAGTTCAGCGGGATTCACTTACGAGCAGTACTTC
CASSSAGFTYEQYF
>TRBV18|TRBD2|.|TRBJ2-7
TGTGCCAGCTCACCACAAATGAGTAGCGGGTTCTCCTACGAGCAGTACTTC
CASSPQMSSGFSYEQYF
>TRBV5-4|TRBD2|.|TRBJ2-5
TGTGCCAGCAGTCCGGGACTAGCGGGAAAAGAGACCCAGTACTTC
CASSPGLAGKETQYF
>TRBV4-2|.|once|TRBJ2-5
TGTGCCAGCAGCCATAGCGGCCCCCGCCAGGGCGAGACCCAGTACTTC
CASSHSGPRQGETQYF
>TRBV4-2|TRBD2|.|TRBJ2-7
TGTGCCAGCAGCCAAGATGAAGCGGGGGGTGGATACGAGCAGTACTTC
CASSQDEAGGGYEQYF
>TRBV7-8|TRBD1|.|TRBJ2-1
TGTGCCAGCAGCTTAGGGGGGACAGAGTACAATGAGCAGTTCTTC
CASSLGGTEYNEQFF
>TRBV6-5|.|.|TRBJ2-6
TGTGCCACCGGAGGCAAGTCTGGGGCCAACGTCCTGACTTTC
CATGGKSGANVLTF
>TRBV30|.|.|TRBJ1-5
TGTGCCTGGGACAGGCTTAAAGCTTTT
CAWDRLKAF
>TRBV4-2|.|.|TRBJ1-2
TGTGCCAGCAGCCAAGTTACAGTTTTTAACTATGGCTACACCTTC
CASSQVTVFNYGYTF
>TRBV6-5|TRBD1|.|TRBJ1-5
TGTGCCAGCAGTCCGGGACAGGGAGGGGAGCCCCAGCATTTT
CASSPGQGGEPQHF
>TRBV19|.|few|TRBJ1-6
TGTGCCAGTAGACCCCTAGAGGGCTCCTATAATTCACCCCTCCACTTT
CASRPLEGSYNSPLHF
>TRBV5-1|TRBD1|.|TRBJ2-5
TGCGCCAGCAGCTTACAGGACAGGGGGCAGGGTGAGACCCAGTACTTC
CASSLQDRGQGETQYF
>TRBV7-9|.|.|TRBJ2-1
TGTGCCAGCAGCCGCAAAACAGGGTATGAGCAGTTCTTC
CASSRKTGYEQFF
>TRBV18|.|.|TRBJ2-6
TGTGCCAGCTCGATTCGGGGTAGCTCTGGGGCCAACGTCCTGACTTTC
CASSIRGSSGANVLTF
>TRBV2|.|.|TRBJ1-2
TGTGCCAGCAGTGAAATGAGCTATGGCTACACCTTC
CASSEMSYGYTF
>TRBV6-1|TRBD2|once|TRBJ2-7
TGTGCCAGCACCCAGCTAGCGGGAGAGATTTACGAGCAGTACTTC
CASTQLAGEIYEQYF
>TRBV6-1|TRBD1|.|TRBJ1-2
TGTGCCAGCAGCGGACAGGAATACTATGGCTACACCTTC
CASSGQEYYGYTF
>TRBV6-1|TRBD1|.|TRBJ2-2
TGTGCCAGCACTCCTCTAGACAGGGCCGGGGAGCTGTTTTTT
CASTPLDRAGELFF
>TRBV7-2|.|.|TRBJ2-7
TGTGCCAGCAAATGGGGCTTTTCTGGATACGAGCAGTACTTC
CASKWGFSGYEQYF
>TRBV19|.|.|TRBJ1-1
TGTGCCAGTAGTATCCGGAACACTGAAGCTTTCTTT
CASSIRNTEAFF
>TRBV6-1|TRBD1|once|TRBJ1-1
TGTGCCAGCAGTGAAGCGGGGACAGGGGGCACTGAAGCTTTCTTT
CASSEAGTGGTEAFF
>TRBV28|TRBD1|.|TRBJ1-2
TGTGCCAGCAGGGGACAGGGACACTATGGCTACACCTTC
CASRGQGHYGYTF
>TRBV4-2|TRBD1|once|TRBJ1-2
TGTGCCAGCAGCCAAGATAAGGGGGCGGACTATGGCTACACCTTC
CASSQDKGADYGYTF
>TRBV6-1|.|.|TRBJ2-6
TGTGCCAGCAGGGAGGATACGTCTGGGGCCAACGTCCTGACTTTC
CASREDTSGANVLTF
>TRBV6-6|.|.|TRBJ1-6
TGTGCCAGCAGCCCCGGGAAGACCTATAATTCACCCCTCCACTTT
CASSPGKTYNSPLHF
>TRBV27|TRBD1|.|TRBJ1-2
TGTGCCAGCAGTTTATCAGGACAGGGAATCTTCTACACCTTC
CASSLSGQGIFYTF
>TRBV28|.|.|TRBJ1-5
TGTGCCAGCACCTCGGGGTTCAGAAATCAGCCCCAGCATTTT
CASTSGFRNQPQHF
>TRBV5-4|.|.|TRBJ2-6
TGTGCCAGCAGCCCGGGCGGGTCTGGGGCCAACGTCCTGACTTTC
CASSPGGSGANVLTF
>TRBV29-1|.|.|TRBJ1-1
TGCAGCTCGGGAGGCCATGCCAACCCTGAAGCTTTCTTT
CSSGGHANPEAFF
>TRBV5-4|TRBD2|.|TRBJ2-1
TGTGCCAGCAGCTTGGATTTAGCGGGGGGTAATGAGCAGTTCTTC
CASSLDLAGGNEQFF
>TRBV6-4|TRBD1|.|TRBJ1-5
TGTGCCAGCAGTGGCGGACAGGAAACTTCTAGCAATCAGCCCCAGCATTTT
CASSGGQETSSNQPQHF
>TRBV6-6|.|.|TRBJ1-1
TGTGCCAGCGGCCTGGGAGGTAGTTATAGTGAAGCTTTCTTT
CASGLGGSYSEAFF
>TRBV5-5|.|.|TRBJ2-7
TGTGCCAGCAGCTTGGACCCGGGACATACCTACGAGCAGTACTTC
CASSLDPGHTYEQYF
>TRBV7-2|.|.|TRBJ2-7
TGTGCCAGCAGCTTAGTTCCGGTAAACTACGAGCAGTACTTC
CASSLVPVNYEQYF
>TRBV11-3|TRBD2|.|TRBJ2-7
TGTGCCAGCAGCTTTGGCGGGGGCTACGAGCAGTACTTC
CASSFGGGYEQYF
>TRBV6-1|.|.|TRBJ1-5
TGTGCCAGCAGTGATCGCCGTAGACAGTACAATCAGCCCCAGCATTTT
CASSDRRRQYNQPQHF
>TRBV6-1|.|.|TRBJ1-2
TGTGCCAGCAGTACGAGACCTCTAGACTATGGCTACACCTTC
CASSTRPLDYGYTF
>TRBV12-5|.|.|TRBJ1-2
TGTGCTAGTGGTTTGGAACAAAACACCGGGGTAAATGGAGGGTACACCTTC
CASGLEQNTGVNGGYTF
>TRBV5-4|TRBD2|.|TRBJ2-5
TGTGCCAGCAGCTGGGGAGGGAGCGGGGAGACCCAGTACTTC
CASSWGGSGETQYF
>TRBV28|TRBD1|.|TRBJ2-7
TGTGCCAGCAGCTACAGGGGCCCTAGCTCCTACGAGCAGTACTTC
CASSYRGPSSYEQYF
>TRBV5-1|TRBD2|.|TRBJ2-7
TGCGCCAGCAGCTTGATGGCTAGCGGGGGCTTGGGGGAGCAGTACTTC
CASSLMASGGLGEQYF
>TRBV11-1|TRBD1|.|TRBJ1-2
TGTGCCAGCAGCTTTGCGACAGGGGGTAACTATGGCTACACCTTC
CASSFATGGNYGYTF
>TRBV6-5|TRBD1|once|TRBJ1-4
TGTGCCAGCAGTTCGGGGGACAGGGGGGGTGAAAAACTGTTTTTT
CASSSGDRGGEKLFF
>TRBV28|TRBD1|.|TRBJ2-2
TGTGCCAGCAGTAAAGACAGGGGGTACACCGGGGAGCTGTTTTTT
CASSKDRGYTGELFF
>TRBV11-3|.|once|TRBJ2-7
TGTGCCAGCAGCTTAGGATTGGCAGGACTTTACGAGCAGTACTTC
CASSLGLAGLYEQYF
>TRBV19|.|.|TRBJ1-2
TGTGCCAGTAGTAATCCTCTAGTATCCTCCTATGGCTACACCTTC
CASSNPLVSSYGYTF
>TRBV6-5|.|once|TRBJ1-1
TGTGCCAGCGGCCGGGGGAACACTGAAGCTTTCTTT
CASGRGNTEAFF
>TRBV30|.|.|TRBJ2-2
TGTGCCTGGAACAGGGTTGTGAACACCGGGGAGCTGTTTTTT
CAWNRVVNTGELFF
>TRBV4-1|.|.|TRBJ1-3
TGCGCCAGCAGCCAAGATTCAGGCTCTGGAAACACCATATATTTT
CASSQDSGSGNTIYF
>TRBV5-8|.|.|TRBJ1-2
TGTGCCAGCAGCTTGGTGAGGAGTGGGTATGGCTACACCTTC
CASSLVRSGYGYTF
>TRBV19|TRBD2|.|TRBJ2-1
TGTGCCAGTGGTGAAGGCGGGGGGAGAAATGAGCAGTTCTTC
CASGEGGGRNEQFF
>TRBV5-6|.|.|TRBJ2-5
TGTGCCAGCAGCTTACTGAAGACCCAGTACTTC
CASSLLKTQYF